These 28 T cell receptor beta chains share one sample of origin, sequenced in a study of T cell responses to AZD1222 COVID-19 vaccine. Profiling relied on immunoSEQ multiplex PCR, and the TCRdb table lists in-frame clones only, not all of them. Of fewer than 90,000 clones in the sample, around 90% were seen once. Sequenced here: peripheral blood, sampled 28 days after the second AZD1222 dose. The receptors stem from an adult who received the AZD1222 COVID-19 vaccine.

The chain recombines TRBV6-5 with TRBJ2-7, with D perhaps matching TRBD2 (6 bases). V gave up 7 bases and J gave up 2 bases, with 15 bases separating them. Germline V lookup: CDR1 MNHEY, CDR2 SVGAGI. The CDR3 consists of 14 residues. This chain's CDR3 is CASTRRVGTYEQYF. CDR3 coding DNA: TGTGCCAGCACCAGGAGGGTAGGGACCTACGAGCAGTACTTC.

The V call is TRBV4-2, the J call TRBJ2-3; perhaps TRBD2 as D (5 bases). CDR1 and CDR2 (germline): LGHNA, YNFKEQ. The V end was cut by 0 bases, the J end by 4 bases, with 17 bases between. The CDR3 covers 17 residues. CDR3 nucleotide sequence: TGTGCCAGCAGCCAAGACTGGCTAGCAGAGAGGCCAGATACGCAGTATTTT. This gives the protein CASSQDWLAERPDTQYF.

The chain links TRBV5-1 to TRBJ1-2; D is possibly TRBD1 (6 bases). V was cut by 1 base and J by 4 bases, with 11 bases left in between. The germline V gene encodes CDR1 SGHRS and CDR2 YFSETQ. There are 14 residues in the CDR3. The chain's CDR3 is CASSLTQGAYGYTF. CDR3 nucleotide sequence: TGCGCCAGCAGCTTGACACAGGGTGCCTATGGCTACACCTTC.

This chain connects TRBV9 to TRBJ2-5; D remains ambiguous. Germline CDR1 is SGDLS and CDR2 is YYNGEE. Trimming removed 0 bases at V and 1 base at J, with 7 bases between. This CDR3 spans 14 amino acids. CDR3 region: CASSVGSFQETQYF. CDR3 in DNA: TGTGCCAGCAGCGTAGGCTCGTTCCAAGAGACCCAGTACTTC. Combining the CDR3 with reference TRBV9 and TRBJ2-5 gives the whole variable domain DSGVTQTPKHLITATGQRVTLRCSPRSGDLSVYWYQQSLDQGLQFLIQYYNGEERAKGNILERFSAQQFPDLHSELNLSSLELGDSALYFCASSVGSFQETQYFGPGTRLLVL.

The V call is TRBV13, the J call TRBJ1-1, with 8 bases aligning to TRBD1. The V and J ends lost 5 bases and 6 bases, in that order; junction bases with no gene match: 5. Germline CDR1 and CDR2: PRHDT and FYEKMQ (reference sequence). The CDR3 has 13 amino acids. The DNA of the CDR3 is TGTGCCAGCAGCGTGACAGGGGAGGCTGAAGCTTTCTTT. It specifies CASSVTGEAEAFF. Looking up the rest from reference TRBV13 and TRBJ1-1 gives the full variable domain: AAGVIQSPRHLIKEKRETATLKCYPIPRHDTVYWYQQGPGQDPQFLISFYEKMQSDKGSIPDRFSAQQFSDYHSELNMSSLELGDSALYFCASSVTGEAEAFFGQGTRLTVV.

The CDR3 coding sequence is TGTGCCAGCAGCTTAAATCCAGGGACCAGCTCTGGAAACACCATATATTTT. Its protein is CASSLNPGTSSGNTIYF. The chain uses TRBV7-3 and TRBJ1-3; D might be TRBD1 (5 bases). Looked up from germline, CDR1 is SGHTA and CDR2 is FQGTGA. V lost 1 base, J lost 0 bases, and 13 bases lay in between. The CDR3 consists of 17 residues.

The chain couples TRBV29-1 to TRBJ2-1; D unclear. Germline V gene data show CDR1 as SQVTM and CDR2 as ANQGSEA. The CDR3 sequence is 10 residues long. Between the trimmed V and J ends, which lost 4 bases and 5 bases, there was a span of 3 bases. Here the CDR3 DNA reads TGCAGCGTTGCTAACAATGAGCAGTTCTTC. Its translation: CSVANNEQFF.

The rearrangement uses TRBV3-1 (or the pseudogene TRBV3-2) and TRBJ1-2, with a tentative D call TRBD1 (5 bases). Per the germline V gene, CDR1 is LGHDT and CDR2 is YNNKEL (reference sequence). CDR3 length: 14 residues. Trimming stripped 1 base from V and 0 bases from J, with 6 bases between. The CDR3 region is CASSQGQPNYGYTF. In DNA, the CDR3 is TGTGCCAGCAGCCAAGGACAGCCTAACTATGGCTACACCTTC.

This sequence joins TRBV3-1 (or the pseudogene TRBV3-2) and TRBJ1-3; 8 positions agree with TRBD1. CDR1 LGHDT and CDR2 YNNKEL come from the germline V gene (reference sequence). V lost 6 bases, J lost 3 bases, and 10 bases stayed unmatched. The CDR3 sequence is 16 residues long. This CDR3 reads CASSHGQGERGNTIYF. The CDR3 DNA sequence: TGTGCCAGCAGTCACGGACAGGGAGAACGTGGAAACACCATATATTTT.

In this sample, this clone turned up a few times. The chain combines TRBV7-3 with TRBJ2-3; D call uncertain. Germline CDR1 and CDR2: SGHTA and FQGTGA. The CDR3 is made up of 12 amino acids. Trimming removed 5 bases at V and 8 bases at J, with 11 bases between. CDR3: CASSPYESTQYF. The DNA for the CDR3 is TGTGCCAGCAGCCCTTACGAGAGTACGCAGTATTTT.

The gene calls are TRBV19 and TRBJ1-5; a weak D match, TRBD1 (5 bases). The length of the CDR3 is 15 residues. The V end lost 3 bases, the J end lost 2 bases, and 11 bases lay between the germline ends. Germline CDR1 reads LNHDA; CDR2 reads SQIVND (reference sequence). The chain's CDR3 is CASSMAGYGNQPQHF. The DNA of the CDR3 is TGTGCCAGTAGTATGGCAGGGTACGGCAATCAGCCCCAGCATTTT.

The chain couples TRBV2 to TRBJ1-1; D unclear. The V end was cut by 6 bases, the J end by 4 bases, with 12 bases between. The CDR3 is 13 amino acids. Germline CDR1 and CDR2: SNHLY and FYNNEI. The CDR3: CASSLQRGTEAFF. DNA for the CDR3: TGTGCCAGCAGCCTGCAGCGAGGCACTGAAGCTTTCTTT.

CDR3 DNA: TGTGCCAGCAGCGTTGCGGGCCAAGAGACCCAGTACTTC. It specifies CASSVAGQETQYF. The chain combines TRBV9 with TRBJ2-5, with D possibly TRBD2 on 5 matching bases. V was clipped by 2 bases and J by 1 base, with 6 bases between them. Per the germline V gene, CDR1 is SGDLS and CDR2 is YYNGEE. CDR3 length: 13 residues.

This clone has just one count. This chain joins TRBV27 and TRBJ1-5; no definite D call. CDR1 is MNHEY, CDR2 SMNVEV, per germline (reference sequence). This CDR3 comprises 13 residues. The V and J ends lost 10 bases and 1 base respectively, with 11 bases between them. This chain's CDR3 is CATGPGSNQPQHF. The CDR3, as DNA: TGTGCCACCGGTCCGGGGAGCAATCAGCCCCAGCATTTT.

This clone has more than one count but fewer than ten. The chain combines TRBV5-1 with TRBJ1-2; D is perhaps TRBD1 (6 bases). The ends were cut back, 0 bases at V and 4 bases at J, with 13 bases in the middle. From germline, CDR1 is SGHRS and CDR2 YFSETQ. This CDR3 comprises 15 residues. Here the CDR3 reads CASSLEGPGAYGYTF. The DNA for the CDR3 is TGCGCCAGCAGCTTGGAAGGCCCGGGGGCCTATGGCTACACCTTC.

The chain employs TRBV3-1 (or the pseudogene TRBV3-2) and TRBJ2-1, with D possibly matching TRBD2 (7 bases). This CDR3 is 14 amino acids long. The germline V and J ends were trimmed by 4 bases and 10 bases, with 17 bases remaining between them. Germline CDR1 LGHDT, CDR2 YNNKEL (reference sequence). CDR3 sequence: CASSLLRGGYEQFF. CDR3 nucleotides: TGTGCCAGCAGCCTTCTTAGGGGGGGCTACGAGCAGTTCTTC.

In this sample, this clone turned up once. The J gene is TRBJ2-5, the V gene TRBV6-5; 9 positions match TRBD2. CDR3 length: 15 amino acids. V shed 10 bases and J 5 bases; nucleotides not matched to a gene: 14. Per the germline V gene, CDR1 is MNHEY and CDR2 is SVGAGI. The CDR3 bases are TGTGCCACTCTCCGGGATAGCGGGAGTGGGGAGACCCAGTACTTC. Its protein is CATLRDSGSGETQYF.

V gene TRBV18 combines with J gene TRBJ2-2; D gene unclear. Germline V gene sequence: CDR1 KGHSH, CDR2 LQKENI. The V end lost 2 bases, the J end lost 3 bases, and 7 bases lay between the germline ends. The CDR3 is 14 amino acids. The CDR3 here is CASSPRWDTGELFF. The CDR3 bases are TGTGCCAGCTCACCAAGGTGGGACACCGGGGAGCTGTTTTTT.

The chain joins TRBV5-5 to TRBJ2-1; 13 nucleotides align to TRBD2. J gave up 8 bases and V 6 bases, and 11 bases lay outside the gene matches. CDR1 is SGHKS, CDR2 YYEKEE, per germline (reference sequence). This CDR3 is built from 16 residues. In nucleotides, the CDR3 is TGTGCCAGCACCTCGACCGGGACTAGCGGGGCACATGAGCAGTTCTTC. It specifies CASTSTGTSGAHEQFF.

This chain connects TRBV27 to TRBJ2-7; D ambiguous. V was cut by 5 bases and J by 0 bases, with 17 bases left in between. CDR3 length equals 16 residues. In germline, CDR1 is MNHEY, CDR2 SMNVEV (reference sequence). CDR3 amino acids: CASSPAVLSHSYEQYF. The CDR3, as DNA: TGTGCCAGCAGTCCTGCGGTCCTATCGCACTCCTACGAGCAGTACTTC.

The rearrangement uses TRBV28 and TRBJ1-1, with D unresolved. The germline V and J ends were trimmed by 5 bases and 0 bases, with 7 bases remaining between them. Germline V lookup: CDR1 MDHEN, CDR2 SYDVKM. This CDR3 has 13 residues. The CDR3 spells CASSTQMNTEAFF. CDR3 DNA: TGTGCCAGCAGTACCCAAATGAACACTGAAGCTTTCTTT. Full variable domain (rest looked up from reference TRBV28 and TRBJ1-1): DVKVTQSSRYLVKRTGEKVFLECVQDMDHENMFWYRQDPGLGLRLIYFSYDVKMKEKGDIPEGYSVSREKKERFSLILESASTNQTSMYLCASSTQMNTEAFFGQGTRLTVV.

V is TRBV2 and J is TRBJ1-2; 7 nucleotides agree with TRBD1. The CDR3 is 14 amino acids. Germline trimming cut 6 bases from V and 1 base from J; bases unmatched to any gene: 5. The germline CDR1 and CDR2 sequences are SNHLY and FYNNEI. The CDR3, as DNA: TGTGCCAGCAGGGGACAGAGGGGTAACTATGGCTACACCTTC. It is translated as CASRGQRGNYGYTF. Full variable domain (missing parts from reference TRBV2 and TRBJ1-2): EPEVTQTPSHQVTQMGQEVILRCVPISNHLYFYWYRQILGQKVEFLVSFYNNEISEKSEIFDDQFSVERPDGSNFTLKIRSTKLEDSAMYFCASRGQRGNYGYTFGSGTRLTVV.

This clone was seen repeatedly, ten times or more. CDR3 sequence: CASSSIARDGNYEQYF. The CDR3 bases are TGTGCCAGCAGCTCAATAGCCCGGGACGGGAACTACGAGCAGTACTTC. This chain joins TRBV7-2 and TRBJ2-7; D tentatively reads TRBD1 or TRBD2 (5 bases each). The ends were cut back, 4 bases at V and 3 bases at J, with 19 bases in the middle. Germline CDR1 is SGHTA and CDR2 is FQGNSA. The CDR3 runs to 16 residues.

The V gene is TRBV12-3 or TRBV12-4, the J gene TRBJ1-1; TRBD1 matches at 8 bases. The CDR3 length is 13 residues. Germline trimming cut 6 bases from V and 4 bases from J; bases unmatched to any gene: 4. CDR3 nucleotide sequence: TGTGCCAGCAGCCCAGGACAGGGCACTGAAGCTTTCTTT. The encoded protein is CASSPGQGTEAFF.

The rearrangement links TRBV19 to TRBJ1-2; D gene ambiguous. Looked up from germline, CDR1 is LNHDA and CDR2 is SQIVND (reference sequence). The V gene lost 5 bases and the J gene lost 4 bases, with 17 bases spanning the gap. The CDR3 sequence is 15 residues long. For the CDR3, the DNA is TGTGCCAGTAGTTCCCAAGGTCGAGACTTCTATGGCTACACCTTC. Protein sequence: CASSSQGRDFYGYTF.

Only one count was recorded for this clone. CDR3: CASRPTGTGLRNEQFF. The CDR3 nucleotides are TGTGCCAGCAGACCCACCGGGACAGGGCTACGGAATGAGCAGTTCTTC. V usage is TRBV6-4 and J usage is TRBJ2-1; the match to TRBD1 covers 9 bases. CDR3 length: 16 amino acids. J was trimmed by 7 bases and V by 6 bases; bases with no gene match: 13. Germline assignment: CDR1 MRHNA and CDR2 SNTAGT.

This chain joins TRBV7-8 and TRBJ1-5; a weak D match, TRBD1 (5 bases). Germline CDR1 SGHVS, CDR2 FQNEAQ. This CDR3 has 14 amino acids. Trimming stripped 4 bases from V and 0 bases from J, with 7 bases between. CDR3 region: CASSWDASNQPQHF. CDR3 bases: TGTGCCAGCAGCTGGGACGCTAGCAATCAGCCCCAGCATTTT. Combining the CDR3 with reference TRBV7-8 and TRBJ1-5 gives the whole variable domain GAGVSQSPRYKVAKRGQDVALRCDPISGHVSLFWYQQALGQGPEFLTYFQNEAQLDKSGLPSDRFFAERPEGSVSTLKIQRTQQEDSAVYLCASSWDASNQPQHFGDGTRLSIL.

Concerning this clone itself: Distinct nucleotide sequences in the sample also encode this CDR3. The chain joins TRBV7-9 to TRBJ1-2; D is undetermined. This CDR3 is built from 13 residues. Deletions cut 0 bases from V and 2 bases from J, with 4 bases between. The germline CDR1 and CDR2 sequences are SEHNR and FQNEAQ (reference sequence). CDR3 in amino acids: CASSLAGNYGYTF. In DNA form, the CDR3 reads TGTGCCAGCAGCTTAGCTGGGAACTATGGCTACACCTTC. The full variable domain, completed using reference TRBV7-9 and TRBJ1-2, is DTGVSQNPRHKITKRGQNVTFRCDPISEHNRLYWYRQTLGQGPEFLTYFQNEAQLEKSRLLSDRFSAERPKGSFSTLEIQRTEQGDSAMYLCASSLAGNYGYTFGSGTRLTVV.